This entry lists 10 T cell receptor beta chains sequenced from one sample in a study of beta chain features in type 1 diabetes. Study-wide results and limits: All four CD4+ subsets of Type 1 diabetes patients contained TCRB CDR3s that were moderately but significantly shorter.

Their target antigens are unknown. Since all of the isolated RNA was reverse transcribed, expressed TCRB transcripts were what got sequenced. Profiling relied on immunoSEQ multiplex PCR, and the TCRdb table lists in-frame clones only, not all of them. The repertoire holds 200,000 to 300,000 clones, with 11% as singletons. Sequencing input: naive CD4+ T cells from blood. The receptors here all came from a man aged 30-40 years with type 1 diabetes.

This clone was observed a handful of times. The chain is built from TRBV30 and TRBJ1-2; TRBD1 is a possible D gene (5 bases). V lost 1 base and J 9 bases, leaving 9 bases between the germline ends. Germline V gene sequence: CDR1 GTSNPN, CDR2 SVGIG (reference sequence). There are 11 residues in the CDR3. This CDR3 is CAWSGRVSYTF. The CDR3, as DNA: TGTGCCTGGAGTGGCAGGGTGAGCTACACCTTC. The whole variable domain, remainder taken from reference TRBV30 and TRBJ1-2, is SQTIHQWPATLVQPVGSPLSLECTVEGTSNPNLYWYRQAAGRGLQLLFYSVGIGQISSEVPQNLSASRPQDRQFILSSKKLLLSDSGFYLCAWSGRVSYTFGSGTRLTVV.

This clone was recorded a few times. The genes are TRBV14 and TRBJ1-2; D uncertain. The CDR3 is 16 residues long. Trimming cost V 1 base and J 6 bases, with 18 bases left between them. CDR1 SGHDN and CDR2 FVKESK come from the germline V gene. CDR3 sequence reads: CASSQVLLLQKDGYTF. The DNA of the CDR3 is TGTGCCAGCAGCCAAGTTCTTTTGTTACAGAAGGATGGCTACACCTTC.

This CDR3 reads CASPRGGTGELFF. The CDR3 DNA is TGTGCCAGCCCAAGGGGAGGGACCGGGGAGCTGTTTTTT. V and J are TRBV5-6 and TRBJ2-2, with 7 bases identical to TRBD2. The CDR3 loop spans 13 amino acids. From germline, CDR1 is SGHDT and CDR2 YYEEEE. V dropped 7 bases and J dropped 5; count of bases not matched to a gene: 5.

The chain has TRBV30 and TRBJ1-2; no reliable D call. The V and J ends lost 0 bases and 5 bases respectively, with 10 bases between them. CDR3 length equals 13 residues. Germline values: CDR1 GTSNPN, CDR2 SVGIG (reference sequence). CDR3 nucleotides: TGTGCCTGGAGTGTAACGGGAGTGTATGGCTACACCTTC. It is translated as CAWSVTGVYGYTF.

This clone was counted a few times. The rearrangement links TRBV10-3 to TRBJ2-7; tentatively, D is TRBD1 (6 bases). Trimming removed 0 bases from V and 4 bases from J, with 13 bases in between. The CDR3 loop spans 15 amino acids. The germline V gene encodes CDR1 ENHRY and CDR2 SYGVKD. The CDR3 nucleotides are TGTGCCATCAGTGAGTCTAGACAGGATCTATACGAGCAGTACTTC. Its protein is CAISESRQDLYEQYF.

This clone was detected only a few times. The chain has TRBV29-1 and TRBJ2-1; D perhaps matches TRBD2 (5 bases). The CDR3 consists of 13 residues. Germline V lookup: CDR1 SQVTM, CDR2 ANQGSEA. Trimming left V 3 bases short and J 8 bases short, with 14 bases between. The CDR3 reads CSVEAGLDDEQFF. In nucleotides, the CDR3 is TGCAGCGTTGAGGCGGGCCTAGACGATGAGCAGTTCTTC.

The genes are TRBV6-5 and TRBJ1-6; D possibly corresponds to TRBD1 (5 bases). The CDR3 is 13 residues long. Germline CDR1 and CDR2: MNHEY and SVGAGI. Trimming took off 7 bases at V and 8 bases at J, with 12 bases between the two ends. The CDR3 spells CASILGVDSPLHF. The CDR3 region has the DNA TGTGCCAGCATATTAGGGGTCGATTCACCCCTCCACTTT.

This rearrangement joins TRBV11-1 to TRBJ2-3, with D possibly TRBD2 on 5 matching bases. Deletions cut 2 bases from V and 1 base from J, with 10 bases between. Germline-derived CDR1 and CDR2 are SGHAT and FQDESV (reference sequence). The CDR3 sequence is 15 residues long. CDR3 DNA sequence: TGTGCCAGCAGCTTACGGCGGGCCCGCACAGATACGCAGTATTTT. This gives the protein CASSLRRARTDTQYF.

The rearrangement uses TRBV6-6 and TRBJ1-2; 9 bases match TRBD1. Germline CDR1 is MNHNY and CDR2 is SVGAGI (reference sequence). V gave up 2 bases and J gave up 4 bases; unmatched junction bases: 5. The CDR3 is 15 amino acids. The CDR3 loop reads CASSYGTGRSYGYTF. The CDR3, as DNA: TGTGCCAGCAGTTACGGGACAGGGCGTAGCTATGGCTACACCTTC.

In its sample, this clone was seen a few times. DNA of the CDR3: TGTGCCAGTAGGCTAGCGGGGGGCAGTCAAGAGACCCAGTACTTC. It yields the protein CASRLAGGSQETQYF. This chain uses TRBV19 with TRBJ2-5, with 11 bases lining up with TRBD2. Per germline, CDR1 LNHDA and CDR2 SQIVND (reference sequence). There are 15 residues in the CDR3. V gave up 6 bases and J gave up 2 bases; unmatched junction bases: 5.